One sample yielded the 6 T cell receptor beta chains listed below, sequenced in a study of beta chain features in type 1 diabetes listed by TCRdb under 2018. Overall results and qualifications from the work: In all four CD4+ subsets, TCRB CDR3 length was moderately but significantly shorter in type 1 diabetes patients.

Library preparation used the immunoSEQ multiplex PCR assay. The entire isolated RNA was reverse transcribed using the High Capacity cDNA Reverse Transcription Kit, and thus expressed TCRB transcripts were sequenced. Held by TCRdb, this immuneACCESS table contains in-frame sequences only and omits some clones. Under half of the omission traces to an unresolved V gene where checked; the cause of the rest is unknown. This sample is represented by about 340,000 clones; roughly 14% of them were singletons. The leading ten clones occupy roughly 0.016% of the sample. These receptors lack a known antigen. The sample taken for sequencing was naive CD4+ T cells from blood. The cell subset or site tag for this specimen amounts to: true naive CD4+ T cells. These receptors all stem from a woman under 30 with type 1 diabetes.

This clone was counted a few times. The chain carries TRBV27 and TRBJ2-1, with TRBD2 matching 9 bases. The CDR3 contains 14 residues. Germline V gives CDR1 MNHEY, CDR2 SMNVEV (reference sequence). V was pared by 7 bases and J by 8 bases, with 9 bases of the junction left unmatched. The CDR3 reads CASTYHGGRDEQFF. In DNA form, the CDR3 reads TGTGCCAGCACCTATCACGGCGGGAGGGATGAGCAGTTCTTC.

The rearrangement links TRBV18 to TRBJ2-3; D is uncertain. With 3 bases removed from V and 4 bases from J, the gap between germline ends came to 11 bases. Germline assignment: CDR1 KGHSH and CDR2 LQKENI. The CDR3 has 14 amino acids. The CDR3 region is CASSPEVGADTQYF. CDR3 sequence (DNA): TGTGCCAGCTCACCTGAGGTAGGAGCAGATACGCAGTATTTT.

The chain recombines TRBV10-3 with TRBJ2-1, with 14 bases aligning to TRBD2. Germline trimming cut 5 bases from V and 6 bases from J; bases unmatched to any gene: 3. From germline, CDR1 is ENHRY and CDR2 SYGVKD. CDR3 length: 15 amino acids. The CDR3 sequence is CAISLGLAGVNEQFF. As DNA, the CDR3 is TGTGCCATCAGTTTGGGACTAGCGGGAGTCAATGAGCAGTTCTTC.

The chain employs TRBV7-8 and TRBJ1-2; 11 positions agree with TRBD1. V lost 5 bases to trimming and J lost 6 bases; unmatched junction nucleotides: 8. The CDR3 runs to 15 residues. CDR1 SGHVS and CDR2 FQNEAQ come from the germline V gene. The CDR3 loop is CASSHLQGQGDGYTF. DNA of the CDR3: TGTGCCAGCAGCCACTTACAGGGACAGGGGGATGGCTACACCTTC.

In this sample, this clone turned up a few times. This CDR3 is CASRMGLAGGKEQFF. In nucleotides, the CDR3 is TGTGCCAGTAGAATGGGACTAGCGGGAGGGAAGGAGCAGTTCTTC. This chain joins TRBV19 and TRBJ2-1, with 16 positions matching TRBD2. The CDR3 length is 15 residues. V trimming: 6 bases; J trimming: 10 bases; junction bases outside the gene matches: 6. In germline, CDR1 is LNHDA, CDR2 SQIVND (reference sequence).

The J gene is TRBJ1-1, the V gene TRBV2; D is undetermined. Deletions cut 4 bases from V and 2 bases from J, with 8 bases between. Germline CDR1 reads SNHLY; CDR2 reads FYNNEI. The CDR3 length is 13 residues. The CDR3 nucleotides are TGTGCCAGCAGTGTGCCGAGTAACACTGAAGCTTTCTTT. This translates into CASSVPSNTEAFF.